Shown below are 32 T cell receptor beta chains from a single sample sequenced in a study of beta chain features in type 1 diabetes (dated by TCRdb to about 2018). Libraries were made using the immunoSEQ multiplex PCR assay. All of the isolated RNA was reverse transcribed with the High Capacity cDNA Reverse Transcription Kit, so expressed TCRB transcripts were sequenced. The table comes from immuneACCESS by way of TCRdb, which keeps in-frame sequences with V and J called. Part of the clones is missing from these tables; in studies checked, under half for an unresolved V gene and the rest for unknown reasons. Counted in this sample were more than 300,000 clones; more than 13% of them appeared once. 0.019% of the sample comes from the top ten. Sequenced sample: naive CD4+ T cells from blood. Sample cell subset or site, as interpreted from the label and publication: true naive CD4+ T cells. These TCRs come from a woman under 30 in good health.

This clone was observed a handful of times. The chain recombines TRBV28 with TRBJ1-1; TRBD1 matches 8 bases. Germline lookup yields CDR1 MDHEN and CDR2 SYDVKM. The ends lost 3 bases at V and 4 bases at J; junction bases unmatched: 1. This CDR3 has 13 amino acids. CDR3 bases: TGTGCCAGCAGTTTTGACAGGGGCACTGAAGCTTTCTTT. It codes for CASSFDRGTEAFF.

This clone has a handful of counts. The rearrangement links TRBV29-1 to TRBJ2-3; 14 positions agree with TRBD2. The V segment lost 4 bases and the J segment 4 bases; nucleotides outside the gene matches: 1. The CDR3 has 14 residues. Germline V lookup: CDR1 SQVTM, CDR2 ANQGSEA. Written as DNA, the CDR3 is TGCAGCGTTGCGACTAGCGGGAGGGCAGATACGCAGTATTTT. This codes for CSVATSGRADTQYF.

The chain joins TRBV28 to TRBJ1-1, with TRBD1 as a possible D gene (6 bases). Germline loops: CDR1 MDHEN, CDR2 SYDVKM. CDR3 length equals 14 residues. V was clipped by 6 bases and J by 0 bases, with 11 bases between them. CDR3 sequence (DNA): TGTGCCAGCAGCATTGGACAGATGAACACTGAAGCTTTCTTT. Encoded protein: CASSIGQMNTEAFF.

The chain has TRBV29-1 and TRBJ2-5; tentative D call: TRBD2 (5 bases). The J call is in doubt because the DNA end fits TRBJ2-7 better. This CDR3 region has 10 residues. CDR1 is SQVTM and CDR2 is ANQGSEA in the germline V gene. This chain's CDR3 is CSVRDYEQYF. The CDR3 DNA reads TGCAGCGTCCGGGACTACGAGCAGTACTTC.

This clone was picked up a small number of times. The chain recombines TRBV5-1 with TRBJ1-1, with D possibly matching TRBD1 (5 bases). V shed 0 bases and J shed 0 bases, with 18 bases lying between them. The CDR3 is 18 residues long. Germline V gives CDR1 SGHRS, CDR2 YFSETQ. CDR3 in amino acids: CASSLAGGTQTLNTEAFF. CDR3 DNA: TGCGCCAGCAGCTTGGCCGGGGGAACTCAGACCTTGAACACTGAAGCTTTCTTT.

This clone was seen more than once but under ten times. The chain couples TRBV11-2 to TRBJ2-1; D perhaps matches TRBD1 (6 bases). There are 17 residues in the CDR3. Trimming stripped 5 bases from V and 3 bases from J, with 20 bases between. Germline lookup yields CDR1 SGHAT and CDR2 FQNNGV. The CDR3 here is CASSRHSGTKNYNEQFF. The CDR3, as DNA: TGTGCCAGCAGCAGACACTCCGGGACAAAAAACTACAATGAGCAGTTCTTC.

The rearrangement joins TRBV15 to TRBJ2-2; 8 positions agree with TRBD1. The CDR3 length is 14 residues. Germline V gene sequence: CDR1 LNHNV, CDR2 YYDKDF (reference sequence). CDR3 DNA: TGTGGCCGGTGGAACAGGGGGGTTGCCGGGGAGCTGTTTTTT. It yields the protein CGRWNRGVAGELFF.

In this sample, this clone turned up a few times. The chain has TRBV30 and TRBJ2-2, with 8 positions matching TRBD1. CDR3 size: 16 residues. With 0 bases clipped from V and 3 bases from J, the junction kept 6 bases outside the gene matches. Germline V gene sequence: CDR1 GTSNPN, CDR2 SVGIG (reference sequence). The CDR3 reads CAWSVPTGAYTGELFF. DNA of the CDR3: TGTGCCTGGAGTGTACCGACAGGGGCTTACACCGGGGAGCTGTTTTTT. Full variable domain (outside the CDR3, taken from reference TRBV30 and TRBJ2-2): SQTIHQWPATLVQPVGSPLSLECTVEGTSNPNLYWYRQAAGRGLQLLFYSVGIGQISSEVPQNLSASRPQDRQFILSSKKLLLSDSGFYLCAWSVPTGAYTGELFFGEGSRLTVL.

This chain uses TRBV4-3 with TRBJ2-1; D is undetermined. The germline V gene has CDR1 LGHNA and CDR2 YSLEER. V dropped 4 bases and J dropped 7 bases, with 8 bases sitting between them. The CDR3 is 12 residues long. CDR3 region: CASSLNRNEQFF. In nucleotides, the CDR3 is TGCGCCAGCAGCCTAAATCGGAATGAGCAGTTCTTC.

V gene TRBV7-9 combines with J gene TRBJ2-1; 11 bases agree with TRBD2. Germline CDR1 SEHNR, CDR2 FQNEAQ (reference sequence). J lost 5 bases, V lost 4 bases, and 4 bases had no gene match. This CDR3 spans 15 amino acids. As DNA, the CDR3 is TGTGCCAGCAGCTCCGGGACTAGCGGACACAATGAGCAGTTCTTC. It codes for CASSSGTSGHNEQFF.

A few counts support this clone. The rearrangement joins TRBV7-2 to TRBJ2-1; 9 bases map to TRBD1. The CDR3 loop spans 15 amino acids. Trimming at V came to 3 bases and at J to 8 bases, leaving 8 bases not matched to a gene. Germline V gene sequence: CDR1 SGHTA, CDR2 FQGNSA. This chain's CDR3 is CASSFTGTGKDEQFF. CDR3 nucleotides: TGTGCCAGCAGCTTCACGGGGACAGGGAAGGATGAGCAGTTCTTC. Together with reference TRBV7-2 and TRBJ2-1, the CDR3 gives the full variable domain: GAGVSQSPSNKVTEKGKDVELRCDPISGHTALYWYRQSLGQGLEFLIYFQGNSAPDKSGLPSDRFSAERTGGSVSTLTIQRTQQEDSAVYLCASSFTGTGKDEQFFGPGTRLTVL.

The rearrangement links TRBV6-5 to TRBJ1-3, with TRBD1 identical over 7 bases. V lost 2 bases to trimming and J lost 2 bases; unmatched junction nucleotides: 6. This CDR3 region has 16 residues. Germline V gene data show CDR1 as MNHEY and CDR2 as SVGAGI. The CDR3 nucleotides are TGTGCCAGCAGTTACACCGGACAGGTCGCTGGAAACACCATATATTTT. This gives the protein CASSYTGQVAGNTIYF.

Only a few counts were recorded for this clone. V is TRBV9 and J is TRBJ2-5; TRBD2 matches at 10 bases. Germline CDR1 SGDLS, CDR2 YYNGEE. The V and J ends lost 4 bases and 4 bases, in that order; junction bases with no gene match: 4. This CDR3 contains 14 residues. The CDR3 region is CASSLRLAGETQYF. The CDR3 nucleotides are TGTGCCAGCAGCCTACGACTAGCGGGAGAGACCCAGTACTTC.

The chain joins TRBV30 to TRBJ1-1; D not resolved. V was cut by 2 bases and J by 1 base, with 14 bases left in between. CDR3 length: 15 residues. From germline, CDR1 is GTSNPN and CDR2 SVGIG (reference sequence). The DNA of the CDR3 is TGTGCCTGGAGTATCGGCTGGCGGGAGAACACTGAAGCTTTCTTT. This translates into CAWSIGWRENTEAFF.

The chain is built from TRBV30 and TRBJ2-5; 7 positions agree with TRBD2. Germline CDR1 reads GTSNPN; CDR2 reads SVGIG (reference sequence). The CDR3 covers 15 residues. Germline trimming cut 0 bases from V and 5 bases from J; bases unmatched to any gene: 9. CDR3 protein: CAWSVRGRAQETQYF. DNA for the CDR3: TGTGCCTGGAGTGTTAGAGGGAGGGCCCAGGAGACCCAGTACTTC.

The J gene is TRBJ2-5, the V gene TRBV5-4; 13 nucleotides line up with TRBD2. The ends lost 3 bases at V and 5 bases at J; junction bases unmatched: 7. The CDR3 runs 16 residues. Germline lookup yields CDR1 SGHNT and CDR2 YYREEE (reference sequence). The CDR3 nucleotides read TGTGCCAGCAGCTATGGACTAGCGGGAGCGAGGGAGACCCAGTACTTC. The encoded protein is CASSYGLAGARETQYF.

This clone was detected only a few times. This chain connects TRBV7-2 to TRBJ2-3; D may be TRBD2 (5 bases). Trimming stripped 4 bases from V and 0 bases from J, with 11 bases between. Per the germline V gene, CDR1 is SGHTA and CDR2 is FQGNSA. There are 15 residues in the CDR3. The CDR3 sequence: CASSSSRASTDTQYF. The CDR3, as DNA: TGTGCCAGCAGCTCCTCGCGGGCTAGCACAGATACGCAGTATTTT.

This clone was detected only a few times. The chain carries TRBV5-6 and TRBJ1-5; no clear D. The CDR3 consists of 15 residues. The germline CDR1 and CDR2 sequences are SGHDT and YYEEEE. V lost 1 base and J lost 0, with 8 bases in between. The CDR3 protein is CASSLLRYSNQPQHF. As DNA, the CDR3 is TGTGCCAGCAGCTTGTTGCGGTATAGCAATCAGCCCCAGCATTTT.

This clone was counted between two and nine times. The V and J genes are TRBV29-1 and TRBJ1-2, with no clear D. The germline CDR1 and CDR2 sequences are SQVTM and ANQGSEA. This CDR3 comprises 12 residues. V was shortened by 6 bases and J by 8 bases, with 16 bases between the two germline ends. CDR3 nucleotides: TGCAGCGTCACCGCCGGTGGGGAGGGCTACACCTTC. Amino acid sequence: CSVTAGGEGYTF.

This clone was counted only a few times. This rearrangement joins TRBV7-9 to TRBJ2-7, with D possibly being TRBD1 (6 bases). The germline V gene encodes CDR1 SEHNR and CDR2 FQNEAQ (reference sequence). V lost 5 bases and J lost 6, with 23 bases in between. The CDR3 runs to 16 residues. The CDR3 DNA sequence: TGTGCCAGCAGCAATCCTACAGGGATCCCCTCTGGCGAGCAGTACTTC. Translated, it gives CASSNPTGIPSGEQYF.

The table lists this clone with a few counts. This CDR3 is CASRPRLAGRETQYF. The CDR3 DNA follows: TGTGCCAGCAGACCCCGACTAGCGGGGAGAGAGACCCAGTACTTC. The chain is built from TRBV5-4 and TRBJ2-5; 11 bases line up with TRBD2. After removal of 5 bases from V and 4 bases from J, the junction contained 7 bases not matched to a gene. The CDR3 runs to 15 residues. Germline V lookup: CDR1 SGHNT, CDR2 YYREEE (reference sequence). The entire variable domain, with the rest obtained from reference TRBV5-4 and TRBJ2-5, is as follows: ETGVTQSPTHLIKTRGQQVTLRCSSQSGHNTVSWYQQALGQGPQFIFQYYREEENGRGNFPPRFSGLQFPNYSSELNVNALELDDSALYLCASRPRLAGRETQYFGPGTRLLVL.

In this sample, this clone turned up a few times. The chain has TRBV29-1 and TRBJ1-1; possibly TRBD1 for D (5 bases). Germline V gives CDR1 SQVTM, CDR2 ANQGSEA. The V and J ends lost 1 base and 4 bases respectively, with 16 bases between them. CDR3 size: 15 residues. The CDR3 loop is CSVEAVQGWATEAFF. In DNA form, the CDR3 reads TGCAGCGTTGAAGCGGTCCAGGGCTGGGCCACTGAAGCTTTCTTT.

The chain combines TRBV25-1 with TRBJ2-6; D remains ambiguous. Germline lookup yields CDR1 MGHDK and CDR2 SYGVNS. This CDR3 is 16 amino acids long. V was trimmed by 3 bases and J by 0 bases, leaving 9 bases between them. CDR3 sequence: CASSDLQFSGANVLTF. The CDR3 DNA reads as TGTGCCAGCAGTGATCTACAGTTCTCTGGGGCCAACGTCCTGACTTTC.

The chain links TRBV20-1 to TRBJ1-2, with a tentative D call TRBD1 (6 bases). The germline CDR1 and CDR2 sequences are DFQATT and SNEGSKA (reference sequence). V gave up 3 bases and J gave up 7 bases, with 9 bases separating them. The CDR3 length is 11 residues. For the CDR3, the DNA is TGCAGTGCTAGCGGGGGGGCTGGCTACACCTTC. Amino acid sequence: CSASGGAGYTF.

The CDR3 nucleotides read TGCGCCAGCAGCTCAGGACAGGGGGCCTACAATGAGCAGTTCTTC. Translating gives CASSSGQGAYNEQFF. The rearrangement links TRBV5-1 to TRBJ2-1; 10 bases align to TRBD1. This CDR3 contains 15 residues. Trimming cost V 3 bases and J 2 bases; bases outside gene matches: 2. The V gene's germline CDR1 is SGHRS and CDR2 YFSETQ.

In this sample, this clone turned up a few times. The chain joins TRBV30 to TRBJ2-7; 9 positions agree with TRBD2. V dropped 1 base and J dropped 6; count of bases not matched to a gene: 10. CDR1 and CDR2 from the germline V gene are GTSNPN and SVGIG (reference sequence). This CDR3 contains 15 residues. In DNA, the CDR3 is TGTGCCTGGAGTGCCGGACTAGCGCTCTTCACCGAGCAGTACTTC. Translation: CAWSAGLALFTEQYF.

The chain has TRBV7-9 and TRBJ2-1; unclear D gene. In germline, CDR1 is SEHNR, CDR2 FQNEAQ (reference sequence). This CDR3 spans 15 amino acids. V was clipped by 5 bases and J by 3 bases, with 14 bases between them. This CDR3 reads CASSRISLSYNEQFF. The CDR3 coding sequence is TGTGCCAGCAGCCGGATTAGCTTGAGCTACAATGAGCAGTTCTTC. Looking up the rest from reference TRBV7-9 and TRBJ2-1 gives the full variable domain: DTGVSQNPRHKITKRGQNVTFRCDPISEHNRLYWYRQTLGQGPEFLTYFQNEAQLEKSRLLSDRFSAERPKGSFSTLEIQRTEQGDSAMYLCASSRISLSYNEQFFGPGTRLTVL.

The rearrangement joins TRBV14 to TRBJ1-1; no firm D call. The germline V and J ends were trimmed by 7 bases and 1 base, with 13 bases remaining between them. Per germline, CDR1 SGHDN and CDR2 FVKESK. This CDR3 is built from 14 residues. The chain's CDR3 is CASTMRLGNTEAFF. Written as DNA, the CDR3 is TGTGCCAGCACCATGAGGTTGGGGAACACTGAAGCTTTCTTT. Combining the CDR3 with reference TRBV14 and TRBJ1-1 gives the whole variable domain EAGVTQFPSHSVIEKGQTVTLRCDPISGHDNLYWYRRVMGKEIKFLLHFVKESKQDESGMPNNRFLAERTGGTYSTLKVQPAELEDSGVYFCASTMRLGNTEAFFGQGTRLTVV.

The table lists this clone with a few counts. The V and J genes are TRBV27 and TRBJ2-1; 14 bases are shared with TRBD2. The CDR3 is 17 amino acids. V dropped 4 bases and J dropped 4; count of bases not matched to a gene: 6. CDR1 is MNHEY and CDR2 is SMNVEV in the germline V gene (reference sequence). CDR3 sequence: CASSSAGTSGRYNEQFF. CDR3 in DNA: TGTGCCAGCAGTTCCGCCGGGACTAGCGGGAGATACAATGAGCAGTTCTTC.

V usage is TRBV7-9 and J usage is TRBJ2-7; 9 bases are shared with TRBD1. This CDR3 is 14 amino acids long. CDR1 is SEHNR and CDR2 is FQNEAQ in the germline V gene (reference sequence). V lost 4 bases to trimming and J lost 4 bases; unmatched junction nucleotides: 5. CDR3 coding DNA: TGTGCCAGCAGCTCTACCGACAGGGGGTACGAGCAGTACTTC. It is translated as CASSSTDRGYEQYF.

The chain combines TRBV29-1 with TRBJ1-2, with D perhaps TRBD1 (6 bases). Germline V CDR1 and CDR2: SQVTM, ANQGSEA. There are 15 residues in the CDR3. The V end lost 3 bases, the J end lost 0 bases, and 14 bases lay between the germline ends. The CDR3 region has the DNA TGCAGCGTTGACCGGGACCGGACAGCTAACTATGGCTACACCTTC. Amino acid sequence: CSVDRDRTANYGYTF.

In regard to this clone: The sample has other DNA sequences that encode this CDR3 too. This CDR3 is CAWTGSGNTIYF. CDR3 coding DNA: TGTGCCTGGACAGGGTCTGGAAACACCATATATTTT. The chain links TRBV30 to TRBJ1-3; weak D call: TRBD1 (5 bases). Germline V gene data show CDR1 as GTSNPN and CDR2 as SVGIG (reference sequence). This CDR3 region has 12 residues. Trimming removed 4 bases from V and 1 base from J, with 5 bases in between.